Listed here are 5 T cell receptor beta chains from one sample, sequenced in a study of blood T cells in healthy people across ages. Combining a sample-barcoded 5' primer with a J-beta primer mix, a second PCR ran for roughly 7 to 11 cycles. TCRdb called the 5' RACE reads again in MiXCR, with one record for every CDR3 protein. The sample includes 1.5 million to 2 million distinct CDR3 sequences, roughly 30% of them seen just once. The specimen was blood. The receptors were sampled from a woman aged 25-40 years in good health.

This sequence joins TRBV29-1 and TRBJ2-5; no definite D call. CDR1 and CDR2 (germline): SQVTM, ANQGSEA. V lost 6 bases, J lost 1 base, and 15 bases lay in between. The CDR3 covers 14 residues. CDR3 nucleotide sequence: TGCAGCGTAGACTGTTCCGCACTCCAAGAGACCCAGTACTTC. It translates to CSVDCSALQETQYF. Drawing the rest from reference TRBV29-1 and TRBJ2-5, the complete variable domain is SAVISQKPSRDICQRGTSLTIQCQVDSQVTMMFWYRQQPGQSLTLIATANQGSEATYESGFVIDKFPISRPNLTFSTLTVSNMSPEDSSIYLCSVDCSALQETQYFGPGTRLLVL.

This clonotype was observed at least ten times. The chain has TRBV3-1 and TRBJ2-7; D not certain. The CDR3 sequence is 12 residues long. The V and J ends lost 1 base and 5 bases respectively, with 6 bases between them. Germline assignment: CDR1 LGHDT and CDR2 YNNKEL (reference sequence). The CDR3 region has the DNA TGTGCCAGCAGCCAAGCATCCGACGAGCAGTACTTC. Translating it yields CASSQASDEQYF.

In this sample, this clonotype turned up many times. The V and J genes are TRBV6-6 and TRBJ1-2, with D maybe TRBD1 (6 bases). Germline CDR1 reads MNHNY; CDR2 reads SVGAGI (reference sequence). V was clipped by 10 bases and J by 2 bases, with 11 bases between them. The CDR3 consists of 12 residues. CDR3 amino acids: CATSTGNYGYTF. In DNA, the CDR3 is TGTGCCACCTCGACAGGCAACTATGGCTACACCTTC.

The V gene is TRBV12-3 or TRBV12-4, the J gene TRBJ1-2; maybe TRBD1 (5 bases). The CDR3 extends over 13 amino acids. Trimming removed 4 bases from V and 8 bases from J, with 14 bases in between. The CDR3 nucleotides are TGTGCCAGCAGTTACCGGGACGGCCGAGGCTACACCTTC. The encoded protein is CASSYRDGRGYTF.

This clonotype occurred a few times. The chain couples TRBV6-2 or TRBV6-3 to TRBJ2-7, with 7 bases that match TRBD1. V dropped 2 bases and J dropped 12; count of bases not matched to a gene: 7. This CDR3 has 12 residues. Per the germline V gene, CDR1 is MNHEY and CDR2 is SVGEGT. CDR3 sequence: CASSYPGQTRYF. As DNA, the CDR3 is TGTGCCAGCAGTTACCCGGGACAGACGCGGTACTTC.